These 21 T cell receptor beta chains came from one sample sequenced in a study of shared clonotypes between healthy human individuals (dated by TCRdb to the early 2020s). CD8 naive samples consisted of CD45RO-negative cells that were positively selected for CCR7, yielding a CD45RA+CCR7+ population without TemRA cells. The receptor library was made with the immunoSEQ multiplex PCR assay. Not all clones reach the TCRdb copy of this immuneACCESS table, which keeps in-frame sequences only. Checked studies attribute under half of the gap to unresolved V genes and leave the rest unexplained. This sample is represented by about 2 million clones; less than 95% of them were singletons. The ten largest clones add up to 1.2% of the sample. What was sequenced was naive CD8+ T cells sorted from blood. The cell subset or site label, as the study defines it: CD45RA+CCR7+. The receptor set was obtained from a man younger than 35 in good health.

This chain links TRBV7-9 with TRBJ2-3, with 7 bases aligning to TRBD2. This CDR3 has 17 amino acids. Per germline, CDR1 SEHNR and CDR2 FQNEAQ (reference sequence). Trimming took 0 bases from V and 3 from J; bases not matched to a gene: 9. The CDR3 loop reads CASSLAGRGSLTDTQYF. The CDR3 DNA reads TGTGCCAGCAGCTTAGCGGGCCGCGGGAGCTTGACAGATACGCAGTATTTT.

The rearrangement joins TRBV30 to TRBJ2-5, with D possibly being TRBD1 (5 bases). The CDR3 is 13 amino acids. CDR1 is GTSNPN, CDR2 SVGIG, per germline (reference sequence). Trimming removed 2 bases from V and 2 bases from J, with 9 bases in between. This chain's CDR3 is CAWSLDIQETQYF. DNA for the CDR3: TGTGCCTGGAGTCTGGACATACAAGAGACCCAGTACTTC.

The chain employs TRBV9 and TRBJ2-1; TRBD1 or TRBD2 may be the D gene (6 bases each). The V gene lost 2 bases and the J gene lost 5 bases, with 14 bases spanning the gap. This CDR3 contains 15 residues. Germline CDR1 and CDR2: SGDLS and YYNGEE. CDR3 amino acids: CASSVGGGGNNEQFF. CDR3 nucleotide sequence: TGTGCCAGCAGCGTTGGTGGAGGGGGGAACAATGAGCAGTTCTTC.

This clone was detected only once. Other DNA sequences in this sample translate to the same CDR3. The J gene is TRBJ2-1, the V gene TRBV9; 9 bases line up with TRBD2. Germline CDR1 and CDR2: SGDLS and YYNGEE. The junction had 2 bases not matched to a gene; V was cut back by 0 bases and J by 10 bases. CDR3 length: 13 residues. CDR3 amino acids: CASSVGLAGEQFF. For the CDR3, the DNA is TGTGCCAGCAGCGTAGGGCTAGCGGGAGAGCAGTTCTTC.

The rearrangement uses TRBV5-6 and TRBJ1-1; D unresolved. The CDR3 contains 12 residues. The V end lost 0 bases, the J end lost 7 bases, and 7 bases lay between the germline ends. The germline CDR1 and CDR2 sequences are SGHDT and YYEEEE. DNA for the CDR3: TGTGCCAGCAGCTTGGCGGCGCGTGAAGCTTTCTTT. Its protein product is CASSLAAREAFF. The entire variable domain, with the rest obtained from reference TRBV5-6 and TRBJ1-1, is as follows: DAGVTQSPTHLIKTRGQQVTLRCSPKSGHDTVSWYQQALGQGPQFIFQYYEEEERQRGNFPDRFSGHQFPNYSSELNVNALLLGDSALYLCASSLAAREAFFGQGTRLTVV.

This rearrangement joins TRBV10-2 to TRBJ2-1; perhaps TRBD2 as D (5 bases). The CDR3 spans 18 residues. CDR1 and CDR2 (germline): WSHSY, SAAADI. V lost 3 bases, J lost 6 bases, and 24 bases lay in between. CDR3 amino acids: CASSEVEWELAGVNEQFF. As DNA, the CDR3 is TGCGCCAGCAGTGAAGTGGAGTGGGAGCTAGCAGGCGTCAATGAGCAGTTCTTC.

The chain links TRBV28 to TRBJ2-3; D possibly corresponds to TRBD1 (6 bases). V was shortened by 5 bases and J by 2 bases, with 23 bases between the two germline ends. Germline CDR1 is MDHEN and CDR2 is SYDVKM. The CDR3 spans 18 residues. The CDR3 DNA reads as TGTGCCAGCAGTCTCCCTTTAGCAGGGGTGAAGGTCACAGATACGCAGTATTTT. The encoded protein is CASSLPLAGVKVTDTQYF.

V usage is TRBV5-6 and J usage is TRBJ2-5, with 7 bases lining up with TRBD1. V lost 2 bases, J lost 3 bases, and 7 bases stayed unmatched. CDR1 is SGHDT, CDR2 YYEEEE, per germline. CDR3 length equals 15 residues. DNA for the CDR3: TGTGCCAGCAGCTTAATACAGGGGTTTAAAGAGACCCAGTACTTC. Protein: CASSLIQGFKETQYF.

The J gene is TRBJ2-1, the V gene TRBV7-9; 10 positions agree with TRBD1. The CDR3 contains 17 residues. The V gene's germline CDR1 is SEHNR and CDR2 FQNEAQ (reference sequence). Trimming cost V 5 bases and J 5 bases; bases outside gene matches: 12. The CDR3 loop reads CASSPMTGGAIDNEQFF. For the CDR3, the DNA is TGTGCCAGCAGCCCCATGACAGGGGGCGCAATTGACAATGAGCAGTTCTTC.

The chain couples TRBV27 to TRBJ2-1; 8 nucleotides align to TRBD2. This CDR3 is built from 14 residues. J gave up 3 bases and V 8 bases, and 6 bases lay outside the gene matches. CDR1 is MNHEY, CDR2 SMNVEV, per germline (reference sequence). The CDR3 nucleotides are TGTGCCAGCTGGGCTAGCGGGTTCTACAATGAGCAGTTCTTC. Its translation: CASWASGFYNEQFF.

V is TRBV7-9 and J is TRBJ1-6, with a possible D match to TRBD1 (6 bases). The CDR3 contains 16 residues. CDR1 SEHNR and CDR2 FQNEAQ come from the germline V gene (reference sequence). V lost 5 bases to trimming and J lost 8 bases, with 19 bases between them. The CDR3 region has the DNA TGTGCCAGCAGCGTACCAGGGGCCCTTACTGATTCACCCCTCCACTTT. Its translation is CASSVPGALTDSPLHF.

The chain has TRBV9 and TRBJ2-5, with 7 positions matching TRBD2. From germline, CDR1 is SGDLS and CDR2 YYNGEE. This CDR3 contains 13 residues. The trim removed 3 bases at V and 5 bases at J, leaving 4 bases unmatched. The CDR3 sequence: CASSGPGGETQYF. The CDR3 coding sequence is TGTGCCAGCAGCGGACCCGGGGGGGAGACCCAGTACTTC.

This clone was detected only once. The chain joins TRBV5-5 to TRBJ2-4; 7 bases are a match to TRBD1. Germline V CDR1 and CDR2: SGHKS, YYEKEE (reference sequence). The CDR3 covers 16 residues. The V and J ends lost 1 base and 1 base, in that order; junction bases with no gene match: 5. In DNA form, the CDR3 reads TGTGCCAGCAGCTTGCGAGGGGGCTTTGCCAAAAACATTCAGTACTTC. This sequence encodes CASSLRGGFAKNIQYF. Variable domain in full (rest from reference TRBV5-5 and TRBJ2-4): DAGVTQSPTHLIKTRGQQVTLRCSPISGHKSVSWYQQVLGQGPQFIFQYYEKEERGRGNFPDRFSARQFPNYSSELNVNALLLGDSALYLCASSLRGGFAKNIQYFGAGTRLSVL.

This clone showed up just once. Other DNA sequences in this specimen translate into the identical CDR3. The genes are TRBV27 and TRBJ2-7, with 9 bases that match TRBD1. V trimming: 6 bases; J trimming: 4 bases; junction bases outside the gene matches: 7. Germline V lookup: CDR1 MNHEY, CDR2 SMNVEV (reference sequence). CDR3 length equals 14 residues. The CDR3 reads CASSLQGASYEQYF. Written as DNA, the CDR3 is TGTGCCAGCAGCCTACAGGGGGCTTCGTACGAGCAGTACTTC.

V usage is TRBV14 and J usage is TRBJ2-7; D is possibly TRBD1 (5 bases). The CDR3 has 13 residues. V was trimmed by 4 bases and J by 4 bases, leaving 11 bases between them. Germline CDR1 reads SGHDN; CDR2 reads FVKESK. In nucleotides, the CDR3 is TGTGCCAGCAGCCCAGGGTTCGGGTACGAGCAGTACTTC. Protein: CASSPGFGYEQYF.

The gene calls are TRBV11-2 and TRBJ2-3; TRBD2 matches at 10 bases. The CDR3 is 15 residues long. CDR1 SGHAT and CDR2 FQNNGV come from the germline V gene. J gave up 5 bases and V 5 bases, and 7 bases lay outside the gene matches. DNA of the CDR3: TGTGCCAGCAGCCTGGAACTAGCGGGACGAGATACGCAGTATTTT. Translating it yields CASSLELAGRDTQYF.

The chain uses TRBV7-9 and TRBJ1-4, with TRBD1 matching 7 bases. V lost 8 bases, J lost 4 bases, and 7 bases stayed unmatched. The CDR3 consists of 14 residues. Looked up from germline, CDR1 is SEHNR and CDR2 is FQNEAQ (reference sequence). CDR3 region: CASGDRDSNEKLFF. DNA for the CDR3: TGTGCCAGCGGGGACCGGGACAGTAATGAAAAACTGTTTTTT.

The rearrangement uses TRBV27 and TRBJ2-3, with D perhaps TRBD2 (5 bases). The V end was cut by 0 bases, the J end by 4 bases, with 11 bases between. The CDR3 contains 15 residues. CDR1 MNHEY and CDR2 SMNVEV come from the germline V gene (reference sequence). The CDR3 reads CASSLSPTRADTQYF. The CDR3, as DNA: TGTGCCAGCAGTTTATCCCCTACTAGAGCAGATACGCAGTATTTT.

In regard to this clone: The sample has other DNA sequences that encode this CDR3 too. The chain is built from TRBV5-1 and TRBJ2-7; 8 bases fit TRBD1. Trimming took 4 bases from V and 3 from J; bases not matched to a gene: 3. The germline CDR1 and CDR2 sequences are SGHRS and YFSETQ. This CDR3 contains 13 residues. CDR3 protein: CASSAGQGYEQYF. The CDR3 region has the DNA TGCGCCAGCAGCGCCGGACAGGGCTACGAGCAGTACTTC.

The CDR3 sequence is CASSPGGLNYGYTF. The DNA for the CDR3 is TGCGCCAGCAGTCCGGGGGGCCTTAACTATGGCTACACCTTC. V and J are TRBV5-1 and TRBJ1-2, with D possibly being TRBD1 (6 bases). Per the germline V gene, CDR1 is SGHRS and CDR2 is YFSETQ. The CDR3 has 14 residues. Trimming left V 5 bases short and J 1 base short, with 12 bases between. The full variable domain, with the rest looked up from reference TRBV5-1 and TRBJ1-2, is KAGVTQTPRYLIKTRGQQVTLSCSPISGHRSVSWYQQTPGQGLQFLFEYFSETQRNKGNFPGRFSGRQFSNSRSEMNVSTLELGDSALYLCASSPGGLNYGYTFGSGTRLTVV.

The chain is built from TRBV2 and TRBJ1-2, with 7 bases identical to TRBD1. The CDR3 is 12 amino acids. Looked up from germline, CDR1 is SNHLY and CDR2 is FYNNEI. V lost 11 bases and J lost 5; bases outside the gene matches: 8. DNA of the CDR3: TGTGCCCCCAGACAGGGTTATTATGGCTACACCTTC. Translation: CAPRQGYYGYTF. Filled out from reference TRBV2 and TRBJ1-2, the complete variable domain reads EPEVTQTPSHQVTQMGQEVILRCVPISNHLYFYWYRQILGQKVEFLVSFYNNEISEKSEIFDDQFSVERPDGSNFTLKIRSTKLEDSAMYFCAPRQGYYGYTFGSGTRLTVV.